Each of the 25 T cell receptor beta chains below was sequenced from the same sample in a study of long-term antiretroviral therapy in people with HIV. Running of the v3.0 immunoSEQ assay took place at survey level. The assay was immunoSEQ multiplex PCR, and TCRdb's table has in-frame clones only and misses some. The sample holds around 9,700 clones; about 81% are singletons and the top ten take 15% to 20%. Sequencing used unsorted PBMCs, obtained 1.8 years after starting antiretroviral therapy. The receptors derive from a man aged 35 to 55 with HIV.

The rearrangement uses TRBV30 and TRBJ2-1; D is unclear. This CDR3 is built from 15 residues. CDR1 is GTSNPN and CDR2 is SVGIG in the germline V gene (reference sequence). V was cut by 0 bases and J by 0 bases, with 9 bases left in between. In nucleotides, the CDR3 is TGTGCCTGGAGTGTGGAAGCGACCTCCTACAATGAGCAGTTCTTC. Translating gives CAWSVEATSYNEQFF.

This sequence joins TRBV5-4 and TRBJ2-5; D is unresolved. CDR3 length: 12 residues. The V gene lost 0 bases and the J gene lost 5 bases, with 5 bases spanning the gap. CDR1 SGHNT and CDR2 YYREEE come from the germline V gene (reference sequence). Here the CDR3 reads CASSLVGETQYF. CDR3 bases: TGTGCCAGCAGCTTGGTCGGTGAGACCCAGTACTTC.

This clone showed up just a few times. The V and J genes are TRBV12-5 and TRBJ2-1; unclear D gene. The germline V gene encodes CDR1 LGHNT and CDR2 FRNRAP. The CDR3 is made up of 13 amino acids. V lost 1 base, J lost 3 bases, and 4 bases lay in between. Written as DNA, the CDR3 is TGTGCTAGTGGTTTGGCACTCTACAATGAGCAGTTCTTC. Translating it yields CASGLALYNEQFF.

V and J are TRBV6-6 and TRBJ2-7; D is unresolved. The CDR3 sequence is 16 residues long. Germline V gives CDR1 MNHNY, CDR2 SVGAGI (reference sequence). V dropped 2 bases and J dropped 6 bases, with 20 bases sitting between them. The chain's CDR3 is CASSYKVTLGNREQYF. The CDR3 DNA follows: TGTGCCAGCAGTTACAAAGTGACCCTGGGGAACCGCGAGCAGTACTTC.

V usage is TRBV29-1 and J usage is TRBJ1-1, with a tentative D call TRBD1 (5 bases). The V end lost 6 bases, the J end lost 1 base, and 21 bases lay between the germline ends. Per the germline V gene, CDR1 is SQVTM and CDR2 is ANQGSEA. There are 16 residues in the CDR3. The CDR3 region has the DNA TGCAGCGTCATCGTCCGGGACCCATGGAGGAACACTGAAGCTTTCTTT. This translates into CSVIVRDPWRNTEAFF.

V and J are TRBV6-5 and TRBJ1-2; D is uncertain. V dropped 0 bases and J dropped 8 bases, with 13 bases sitting between them. From germline, CDR1 is MNHEY and CDR2 SVGAGI. The CDR3 loop spans 14 amino acids. CDR3 region: CASSYSNSLVGYTF. As DNA, the CDR3 is TGTGCCAGCAGTTACTCGAACTCCTTGGTCGGCTACACCTTC.

The chain has TRBV5-4 and TRBJ2-2, with 10 bases matching TRBD2. The germline V gene has CDR1 SGHNT and CDR2 YYREEE (reference sequence). V shed 1 base and J 6 bases; nucleotides not matched to a gene: 12. CDR3 length: 18 amino acids. The chain's CDR3 is CASSLPSGSLSRSGELFF. CDR3 sequence (DNA): TGTGCCAGCAGCTTGCCTAGCGGGAGCTTATCTCGGTCCGGGGAGCTGTTTTTT.

The chain links TRBV4-3 to TRBJ2-7, with D tentatively TRBD2 (5 bases). The CDR3 covers 16 residues. Germline V gives CDR1 LGHNA, CDR2 YSLEER. The ends were cut back, 0 bases at V and 1 base at J, with 13 bases in the middle. The CDR3 loop is CASSQDDNSVSYEQYF. The CDR3 DNA follows: TGCGCCAGCAGCCAAGACGATAATAGCGTATCCTACGAGCAGTACTTC.

This clone qualifies as medium-sized. The V and J genes are TRBV11-2 and TRBJ1-1; the D is unclear. V lost 1 base and J 3 bases, leaving 12 bases between the germline ends. From germline, CDR1 is SGHAT and CDR2 FQNNGV. This CDR3 region has 15 residues. The CDR3 coding sequence is TGTGCCAGCAGCTTAGGGGGAGTAAGGGACACTGAAGCTTTCTTT. It codes for CASSLGGVRDTEAFF.

The V gene is TRBV19, the J gene TRBJ1-2, with 8 bases matching TRBD1. This CDR3 region has 14 residues. Looked up from germline, CDR1 is LNHDA and CDR2 is SQIVND (reference sequence). With V trimmed by 1 base and J by 4 bases, 2 bases remained unmatched. The CDR3 here is CASSIGTGIYGYTF. The CDR3, as DNA: TGTGCCAGTAGTATAGGGACAGGGATCTATGGCTACACCTTC.

The J gene is TRBJ1-5, the V gene TRBV6-6, with a weak D call TRBD1 (6 bases). Trimming shortened V by 11 bases and J by 7 bases, and 18 bases separated the two germline ends. Germline lookup yields CDR1 MNHNY and CDR2 SVGAGI (reference sequence). The CDR3 loop spans 13 amino acids. The CDR3 region has the DNA TGTGCCTGCCACAGGGAACTAGGCCAGCCCCAGCATTTT. Protein: CACHRELGQPQHF.

This clone was counted only a few times. The chain combines TRBV30 with TRBJ1-2; D gene ambiguous. Germline V gene data show CDR1 as GTSNPN and CDR2 as SVGIG (reference sequence). Trimming left V 0 bases short and J 4 bases short, with 9 bases between. This CDR3 has 13 amino acids. Here the CDR3 DNA reads TGTGCCTGGAGTGTCCTCAAACCCTATGGCTACACCTTC. This encodes CAWSVLKPYGYTF.

V gene TRBV27 combines with J gene TRBJ2-1, with D maybe TRBD2 (6 bases). CDR3 size: 15 residues. Trimming pared 3 bases from V and 4 bases from J, leaving 13 bases between. Germline V gene data show CDR1 as MNHEY and CDR2 as SMNVEV (reference sequence). The CDR3 sequence: CASSFTPSDYNEQFF. The DNA of the CDR3 is TGTGCCAGCAGTTTTACCCCTAGCGATTACAATGAGCAGTTCTTC.

The V gene is TRBV5-8, the J gene TRBJ2-7, with 11 bases lining up with TRBD2. Germline values: CDR1 SGHTS, CDR2 YDEGEE. Losses at the gene ends were 3 bases for V and 3 bases for J; bases not matched to a gene: 14. This CDR3 region has 18 residues. Here the CDR3 DNA reads TGTGCCAGCAGCTCCCGAGCTGGTAGCGGGAGGGCCGTCTACGAGCAGTACTTC. Protein: CASSSRAGSGRAVYEQYF.

By share, this clone counts as medium-sized. This chain links TRBV21-1 with TRBJ1-1. TRBV21-1 is given as a pseudogene. The CDR3 length is 13 residues. The CDR3 DNA reads as TGTGCCAGCATCCATAGTTGGGGCACTGAAGCTTTCTTT. Its translation is CASIHSWGTEAFF.

The genes are TRBV27 and TRBJ2-1; D uncertain. Trimming stripped 3 bases from V and 9 bases from J, with 9 bases between. Germline CDR1 reads MNHEY; CDR2 reads SMNVEV (reference sequence). The CDR3 length is 12 residues. CDR3 in amino acids: CASSFRGTEQFF. CDR3 nucleotides: TGTGCCAGCAGTTTTCGTGGAACTGAGCAGTTCTTC.

The chain combines TRBV28 with TRBJ1-1; D is possibly TRBD1 (5 bases). V lost 10 bases and J lost 3, with 15 bases in between. This CDR3 contains 13 residues. Germline V gene sequence: CDR1 MDHEN, CDR2 SYDVKM. DNA of the CDR3: TGTGCCACTGAGTCGGCGGGGGACACTGAAGCTTTCTTT. Its protein product is CATESAGDTEAFF.

This clone was counted between two and nine times. This sequence joins TRBV5-1 and TRBJ1-2; possible D gene TRBD1, 5 bases. The CDR3 contains 15 residues. Trimming removed 0 bases from V and 8 bases from J, with 17 bases in between. The germline V gene has CDR1 SGHRS and CDR2 YFSETQ. The CDR3 DNA sequence: TGCGCCAGCAGCTTGGCCACGGGGCAGCTAAGGGGCTACACCTTC. Protein: CASSLATGQLRGYTF.

The gene calls are TRBV13 and TRBJ1-2; 9 nucleotides match TRBD1. The CDR3 has 15 amino acids. V lost 4 bases to trimming and J lost 6 bases; unmatched junction nucleotides: 9. Germline loops: CDR1 PRHDT, CDR2 FYEKMQ (reference sequence). CDR3 coding DNA: TGTGCCAGCAGCTCCGCGACAGGGGGGAACAATGGCTACACCTTC. It specifies CASSSATGGNNGYTF. Looking up the rest from reference TRBV13 and TRBJ1-2 gives the full variable domain: AAGVIQSPRHLIKEKRETATLKCYPIPRHDTVYWYQQGPGQDPQFLISFYEKMQSDKGSIPDRFSAQQFSDYHSELNMSSLELGDSALYFCASSSATGGNNGYTFGSGTRLTVV.

This rearrangement joins TRBV29-1 to TRBJ2-2, with D possibly matching TRBD2 (7 bases). Germline values: CDR1 SQVTM, CDR2 ANQGSEA. Trimming cost V 1 base and J 0 bases, with 15 bases left between them. This CDR3 comprises 17 residues. CDR3 nucleotides: TGCAGCGTTGAAGGTAGAGGGGGGGCACCGAACACCGGGGAGCTGTTTTTT. Its translation: CSVEGRGGAPNTGELFF.

Details on this clone: The junction departs from the called germline gene at one end, perhaps through a read error. The CDR3 bases are TGTGCCAGCTCACCATCCCGCGGGACAGGGGGCAACCAGCCCCAGCATTTT. Translating it yields CASSPSRGTGGNQPQHF. The rearrangement joins TRBV18 to TRBJ1-5, with TRBD1 identical over 12 bases. Per germline, CDR1 KGHSH and CDR2 LQKENI. The CDR3 has 17 residues.

In its sample, this clone ranks as medium-sized. The chain recombines TRBV19 with TRBJ2-1; D may be TRBD2 (5 bases). Germline loops: CDR1 LNHDA, CDR2 SQIVND (reference sequence). V was shortened by 10 bases and J by 9 bases, with 19 bases between the two germline ends. This CDR3 has 13 residues. The CDR3 here is CATQAGPNSEQFF. Here the CDR3 DNA reads TGTGCCACCCAGGCGGGTCCCAACAGTGAGCAGTTCTTC.

The chain joins TRBV9 to TRBJ1-3; possible D gene TRBD1, 6 bases. Germline V gives CDR1 SGDLS, CDR2 YYNGEE. This CDR3 region has 16 residues. V was trimmed by 0 bases and J by 0 bases, leaving 10 bases between them. Here the CDR3 reads CASSVDDRPSGNTIYF. CDR3 bases: TGTGCCAGCAGCGTAGATGACAGGCCCTCTGGAAACACCATATATTTT.

This clone appeared a few times. This chain joins TRBV7-9 and TRBJ1-5, with 8 positions matching TRBD1. The V segment lost 5 bases and the J segment 3 bases; nucleotides outside the gene matches: 6. Looked up from germline, CDR1 is SEHNR and CDR2 is FQNEAQ (reference sequence). The CDR3 has 15 residues. The CDR3 bases are TGTGCCAGCAGCGGAGACAGGGGCCTCAATCAGCCCCAGCATTTT. Amino acids: CASSGDRGLNQPQHF.

The gene calls are TRBV30 and TRBJ2-7; no firm D call. The ends were cut back, 0 bases at V and 6 bases at J, with 9 bases in the middle. This CDR3 has 12 residues. Germline V CDR1 and CDR2: GTSNPN, SVGIG (reference sequence). CDR3 sequence (DNA): TGTGCCTGGAGTGTTGGCATAGGCGAGCAGTACTTC. This sequence encodes CAWSVGIGEQYF.